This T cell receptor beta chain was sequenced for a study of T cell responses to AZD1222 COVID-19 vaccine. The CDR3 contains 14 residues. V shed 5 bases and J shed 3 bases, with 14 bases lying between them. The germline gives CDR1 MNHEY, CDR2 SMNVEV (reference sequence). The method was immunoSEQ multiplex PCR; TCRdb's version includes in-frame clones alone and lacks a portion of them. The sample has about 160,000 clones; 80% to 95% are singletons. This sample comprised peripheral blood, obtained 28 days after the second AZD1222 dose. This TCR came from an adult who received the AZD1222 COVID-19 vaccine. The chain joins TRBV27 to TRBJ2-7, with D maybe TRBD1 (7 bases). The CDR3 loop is CASSAYRGGYEQYF. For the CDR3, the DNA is TGTGCCAGCAGTGCCTACAGGGGAGGCTACGAGCAGTACTTC.